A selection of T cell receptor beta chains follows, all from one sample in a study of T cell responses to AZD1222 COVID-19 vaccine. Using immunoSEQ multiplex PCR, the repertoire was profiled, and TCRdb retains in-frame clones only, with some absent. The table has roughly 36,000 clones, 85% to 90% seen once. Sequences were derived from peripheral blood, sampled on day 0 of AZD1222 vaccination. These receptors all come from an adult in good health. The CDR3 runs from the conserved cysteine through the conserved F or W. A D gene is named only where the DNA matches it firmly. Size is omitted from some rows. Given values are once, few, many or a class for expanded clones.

cdr3_nt: TGTGCCAGCAGCTTTACCGTATCCTACGAGCAGTACTTC
cdr3_aa: CASSFTVSYEQYF
v_call: TRBV5-8
j_call: TRBJ2-7
d_call: .
clone_size: .

cdr3_nt: TGTGCCAGCAGTTTATCTGTGCGGGGCCAATATGAAGATACGCAGTATTTT
cdr3_aa: CASSLSVRGQYEDTQYF
v_call: TRBV27
j_call: TRBJ2-3
d_call: .
clone_size: once

cdr3_nt: TGTGCCAGCAGCCAAGAGTCGGGACTAGTTCTAAGTTACAATGAGCAGTTCTTC
cdr3_aa: CASSQESGLVLSYNEQFF
v_call: TRBV3-1/TRBV3-2
j_call: TRBJ2-1
d_call: TRBD2
clone_size: .

cdr3_nt: TGTGCCAGCAGCGCCTCGGATGGGAGGTACGAGCAGTACTTC
cdr3_aa: CASSASDGRYEQYF
v_call: TRBV9
j_call: TRBJ2-7
d_call: .
clone_size: .

cdr3_nt: TGTGCCAGCAGTCGAGAGACCGAGAACACTGAAGCTTTCTTT
cdr3_aa: CASSRETENTEAFF
v_call: TRBV28
j_call: TRBJ1-1
d_call: .
clone_size: .

cdr3_nt: TGTGCCAGCAGCTCTACCGGGACAGGCTCTGGGGCCAACGTCCTGACTTTC
cdr3_aa: CASSSTGTGSGANVLTF
v_call: TRBV5-5
j_call: TRBJ2-6
d_call: TRBD1
clone_size: .

cdr3_nt: TGTGCCAGCAGCGTATCACCGAGCACAGATACGCAGTATTTT
cdr3_aa: CASSVSPSTDTQYF
v_call: TRBV9
j_call: TRBJ2-3
d_call: .
clone_size: .

cdr3_nt: TGTGCCAGCAGCCCGACTAGCGGGGGAGAGACCCAGTACTTC
cdr3_aa: CASSPTSGGETQYF
v_call: TRBV7-3
j_call: TRBJ2-5
d_call: TRBD2
clone_size: .

cdr3_nt: TGTGCCAGCAGGGGGGTCACAGATACGCAGTATTTT
cdr3_aa: CASRGVTDTQYF
v_call: TRBV28
j_call: TRBJ2-3
d_call: .
clone_size: .

cdr3_nt: TGTGCCAGCCATTTAGCGGGGACGAACACCGGGGAGCTGTTTTTT
cdr3_aa: CASHLAGTNTGELFF
v_call: TRBV7-9
j_call: TRBJ2-2
d_call: TRBD2
clone_size: .

cdr3_nt: TGCAGCGTGAGGTCGCAGGGGGTAGAGACCCAGTACTTC
cdr3_aa: CSVRSQGVETQYF
v_call: TRBV29-1
j_call: TRBJ2-5
d_call: TRBD1
clone_size: once

cdr3_nt: TGTGCCAGCAGGGCGCGGGGTGAGAATGAGCAGTTCTTC
cdr3_aa: CASRARGENEQFF
v_call: TRBV6-5
j_call: TRBJ2-1
d_call: .
clone_size: once

cdr3_nt: TGCAGCGTTGAAGGTAGCGGCACCGGGGAGCTGTTTTTT
cdr3_aa: CSVEGSGTGELFF
v_call: TRBV29-1
j_call: TRBJ2-2
d_call: .
clone_size: .

cdr3_nt: TGTGCCAGCAGTTACCGGGAGGGATACAATGAGCAGTTCTTC
cdr3_aa: CASSYREGYNEQFF
v_call: TRBV6-5
j_call: TRBJ2-1
d_call: TRBD2
clone_size: .

cdr3_nt: TGTGCCAGCAGTTCCTTGAGGAGCGGGGCGCGCCAACGCTCCCAAGAGACCCAGTACTTC
cdr3_aa: CASSSLRSGARQRSQETQYF
v_call: TRBV27
j_call: TRBJ2-5
d_call: TRBD2
clone_size: .

cdr3_nt: TGTGCCAGCAGTTCTGTCCCCCGGGGACAGGGGGCCTCTGGAAACACCATATATTTT
cdr3_aa: CASSSVPRGQGASGNTIYF
v_call: TRBV27
j_call: TRBJ1-3
d_call: TRBD1
clone_size: few

cdr3_nt: TGTGCCAGCAGCCAAGGGCAGGGTATAGGCGAGCAGTACTTC
cdr3_aa: CASSQGQGIGEQYF
v_call: TRBV3-1/TRBV3-2
j_call: TRBJ2-7
d_call: .
clone_size: .

cdr3_nt: TGTGCCAGCAGCTTAGCGCGAGTTTTTGTGGGGATGAACACTGAAGCTTTCTTT
cdr3_aa: CASSLARVFVGMNTEAFF
v_call: TRBV7-9
j_call: TRBJ1-1
d_call: .
clone_size: few

cdr3_nt: TGTGCCAGCAGCCAATTCGGGACTATCCACGAGCAGTACTTC
cdr3_aa: CASSQFGTIHEQYF
v_call: TRBV5-4
j_call: TRBJ2-7
d_call: TRBD2
clone_size: .

cdr3_nt: TGTGCCAGCAGTACTCGCTTGAGGGCGAATAGCAATCAGCCCCAGCATTTT
cdr3_aa: CASSTRLRANSNQPQHF
v_call: TRBV27
j_call: TRBJ1-5
d_call: .
clone_size: .

cdr3_nt: TGTGCCAGCAGCCAACCACTAGCGGGGGCCCGGGGCAATGAGCAGTTCTTC
cdr3_aa: CASSQPLAGARGNEQFF
v_call: TRBV6-2/TRBV6-3
j_call: TRBJ2-1
d_call: TRBD2
clone_size: .

cdr3_nt: TGTGCCAGCAGGAGTAGCGGGGGGGTTGAAGATACGCAGTATTTT
cdr3_aa: CASRSSGGVEDTQYF
v_call: TRBV7-3
j_call: TRBJ2-3
d_call: TRBD2
clone_size: .

cdr3_nt: TGTGCCAGCAGTTTAGAGGGACTTAACACCGGGGAGCTGTTTTTT
cdr3_aa: CASSLEGLNTGELFF
v_call: TRBV27
j_call: TRBJ2-2
d_call: .
clone_size: .